What follows describes a single T cell receptor (beta chain). The antigen is undetermined. These data are taken from a study of blood T cells in healthy people across ages. V lost 2 bases to trimming and J lost 3 bases, with 11 bases between them. This CDR3 region has 14 residues. Per germline, CDR1 SGHRS and CDR2 YFSETQ. The authors ran a second PCR of roughly 6 to 12 cycles using a sample-barcoded 5' primer and a J-beta primer mix. Every cDNA molecule carried a tag from a template-switch adaptor bearing 12 random nucleotides. TCRdb analysed the 5' RACE reads with MiXCR anew, one entry per CDR3 protein. Of 790,000 or so distinct CDR3 sequences in the sample, 46% were seen once. Study findings and constraints: Strong correlation existed between TCR beta diversity and naive T cell percentage. For the donors, CMV status was unknown and possibly confounded expanded clonotype changes.

Sample: blood. The rearrangement joins TRBV5-1 to TRBJ1-1; D may be TRBD1 (6 bases). The TCR was taken from an older man in good health. CDR3 sequence (DNA): TGCGCCAGCAGCTTACAGGGTGCTGACACTGAAGCTTTCTTT. Translated, it gives CASSLQGADTEAFF.